Listed below are T cell receptor beta chains from one sample, sequenced in a study of blood T cell repertoires in COVID-19. TCRdb keeps only in-frame clones here, not all; method: immunoSEQ multiplex PCR. The sample gives about 46,000 clones, 86% of which show up once; approximately 3% is in the top ten. Material: PBMCs or T cells enriched from blood (not recorded which). These TCRs come from a woman between 45 and 65 years old who had recovered from COVID-19. Each CDR3 is given with its conserved first and last residue. The D gene is left open where the match is weak. Clone size is not always given. Where it is, it says once, few, many or a class for expanded clones.

len: 18; abundance: once; d_gene: NA; v_gene: TRBV4-1; j_gene: TRBJ1-5; CDR3aa: CASSQVFDRISSNQPQHF; CDR3nt: TGCGCCAGCAGCCAAGTGTTCGACAGAATTAGTAGTAATCAGCCCCAGCATTTT
len: 12; abundance: NA; d_gene: NA; v_gene: TRBV18; j_gene: TRBJ2-1; CDR3aa: CASSPRENEQFF; CDR3nt: TGTGCCAGCTCACCTCGGGAGAATGAGCAGTTCTTC
len: 16; abundance: once; d_gene: TRBD1; v_gene: TRBV5-4; j_gene: TRBJ2-5; CDR3aa: CASSFRAGTGQETQYF; CDR3nt: TGTGCCAGCAGCTTTCGGGCGGGGACAGGGCAAGAGACCCAGTACTTC
len: 17; abundance: NA; d_gene: TRBD1; v_gene: TRBV7-2; j_gene: TRBJ2-2; CDR3aa: CASSLVLGQGSVGELFF; CDR3nt: TGTGCCAGCAGCTTAGTTTTGGGACAGGGGTCGGTCGGGGAGCTGTTTTTT
len: 14; abundance: NA; d_gene: NA; v_gene: TRBV7-8; j_gene: TRBJ2-3; CDR3aa: CASSLQYDTDTQYF; CDR3nt: TGTGCCAGCAGCTTACAGTACGACACAGATACGCAGTATTTT
len: 14; abundance: NA; d_gene: NA; v_gene: TRBV30; j_gene: TRBJ2-5; CDR3aa: CAWTDGYPLGPQYF; CDR3nt: TGTGCCTGGACTGACGGGTACCCCTTAGGTCCCCAGTACTTC
len: 13; abundance: NA; d_gene: NA; v_gene: TRBV4-1; j_gene: TRBJ1-1; CDR3aa: CASSRWANTEAFF; CDR3nt: TGCGCCAGCAGCCGATGGGCGAACACTGAAGCTTTCTTT
len: 15; abundance: NA; d_gene: NA; v_gene: TRBV3-1/TRBV3-2; j_gene: TRBJ2-7; CDR3aa: CASSQAGESSYEQYF; CDR3nt: TGTGCCAGCAGCCAAGCAGGGGAAAGCTCCTACGAGCAGTACTTC
len: 17; abundance: NA; d_gene: NA; v_gene: TRBV3-1/TRBV3-2; j_gene: TRBJ2-7; CDR3aa: CASSRRRDTRQSYEQYF; CDR3nt: TGTGCCAGCAGCAGGAGACGGGACACCCGCCAATCCTACGAGCAGTACTTC
len: 16; abundance: NA; d_gene: TRBD2; v_gene: TRBV30; j_gene: TRBJ2-1; CDR3aa: CAWSTGLAELYNEQFF; CDR3nt: TGTGCCTGGAGTACGGGACTAGCGGAATTATACAATGAGCAGTTCTTC
len: 14; abundance: NA; d_gene: NA; v_gene: TRBV6-2/TRBV6-3; j_gene: TRBJ2-7; CDR3aa: CASSYQGGSNEQYF; CDR3nt: TGTGCCAGCAGTTACCAAGGCGGCAGCAACGAGCAGTACTTC
len: 17; abundance: NA; d_gene: NA; v_gene: TRBV5-6; j_gene: TRBJ1-4; CDR3aa: CASSLVGDPGLGEKLFF; CDR3nt: TGTGCCAGCAGCTTGGTGGGAGATCCGGGATTAGGGGAAAAACTGTTTTTT
len: 11; abundance: NA; d_gene: NA; v_gene: TRBV3-1/TRBV3-2; j_gene: TRBJ1-4; CDR3aa: CASSRGGKLFF; CDR3nt: TGTGCCAGCAGTCGAGGGGGAAAACTGTTTTTT
len: 14; abundance: NA; d_gene: NA; v_gene: TRBV11-2; j_gene: TRBJ2-2; CDR3aa: CASSSLRDTGELFF; CDR3nt: TGTGCCAGCAGCTCCCTCAGGGATACCGGGGAGCTGTTTTTT
len: 17; abundance: NA; d_gene: TRBD2; v_gene: TRBV27; j_gene: TRBJ2-3; CDR3aa: CASSPHSGGAWVDTQYF; CDR3nt: TGTGCCAGCAGTCCTCATAGCGGGGGGGCTTGGGTAGATACGCAGTATTTT
len: 13; abundance: once; d_gene: NA; v_gene: TRBV18; j_gene: TRBJ1-1; CDR3aa: CASSPPQAREAFF; CDR3nt: TGTGCCAGCTCACCACCTCAGGCGAGAGAAGCTTTCTTT
len: 16; abundance: NA; d_gene: NA; v_gene: TRBV11-2; j_gene: TRBJ1-1; CDR3aa: CASSLVSAWANTEAFF; CDR3nt: TGTGCCAGCAGCTTAGTATCAGCCTGGGCGAACACTGAAGCTTTCTTT
len: 14; abundance: NA; d_gene: NA; v_gene: TRBV15; j_gene: TRBJ2-7; CDR3aa: CATSREGGSYEQYF; CDR3nt: TGTGCCACCAGCAGAGAGGGGGGCTCCTACGAGCAGTACTTC
len: 15; abundance: NA; d_gene: NA; v_gene: TRBV4-3; j_gene: TRBJ1-2; CDR3aa: CASSQTTGVNYGYTF; CDR3nt: TGCGCCAGCAGCCAAACAACAGGAGTCAACTATGGCTACACCTTC
len: 14; abundance: NA; d_gene: NA; v_gene: TRBV2; j_gene: TRBJ2-7; CDR3aa: CASSTGLFSYEQYF; CDR3nt: TGTGCCAGCTCCACCGGACTATTCTCCTACGAGCAGTACTTC
len: 14; abundance: NA; d_gene: TRBD2; v_gene: TRBV19; j_gene: TRBJ2-5; CDR3aa: CASSTSGGVGTQYF; CDR3nt: TGTGCCAGTAGTACGAGCGGGGGGGTCGGGACCCAGTACTTC
len: 14; abundance: NA; d_gene: NA; v_gene: TRBV7-2; j_gene: TRBJ2-3; CDR3aa: CASSFYLDTDTQYF; CDR3nt: TGTGCCAGCAGCTTCTACCTTGACACAGATACGCAGTATTTT
len: 14; abundance: NA; d_gene: NA; v_gene: TRBV28; j_gene: TRBJ1-6; CDR3aa: CASSSGLNNSPLHF; CDR3nt: TGTGCCAGCAGTTCGGGTCTTAATAATTCACCCCTCCACTTT
len: 15; abundance: NA; d_gene: NA; v_gene: TRBV27; j_gene: TRBJ2-5; CDR3aa: CASSQRSGTRETQYF; CDR3nt: TGTGCCAGCAGCCAAAGATCCGGGACACGGGAGACCCAGTACTTC
len: 15; abundance: few; d_gene: NA; v_gene: TRBV7-2; j_gene: TRBJ1-5; CDR3aa: CASSLAGGYNQPQHF; CDR3nt: TGTGCCAGCAGCTTAGCAGGGGGATACAATCAGCCCCAGCATTTT
len: 14; abundance: NA; d_gene: NA; v_gene: TRBV3-1/TRBV3-2; j_gene: TRBJ2-3; CDR3aa: CASSQRGGGDTQYF; CDR3nt: TGTGCCAGCAGCCAGAGGGGAGGGGGAGATACGCAGTATTTT